This entry describes one T cell receptor beta chain. A junction boundary mismatches the germline segment, possibly from a read error. These data originate in a study of tumor-infiltrating lymphocytes in primary liver carcinoma. A constant-region primer primed TCR beta cDNA synthesis from 500 ng of total RNA. Employing slightly modified ARM-PCR, three nested multiplex PCR rounds were run, and these gave rise to the TCR beta libraries. Investigators reported that the first two PCR rounds, at around 11 cycles each, used TRBV1-TRBV30 forward primers with a C-beta reverse primer. TCRdb re-called the multiplex PCR reads with MiXCR, one entry per CDR3 protein. The sample records some 94,000 distinct CDR3 sequences, more than 65% being singletons. CDR1 SGHAT and CDR2 FQNNGV come from the germline V gene. The CDR3 runs to 14 residues. The study co-extracted DNA and RNA from around 20-30 mg of unsorted bulk tissue.

This chain joins TRBV11-2 and TRBJ2-3; perhaps TRBD1 as D (5 bases). Sequenced material: liver tumor tissue from sampling region 5. The sample's subset: tumor region T5, tumor centre. The sequence was collected from a woman aged 55-75 years with primary liver carcinoma and hepatitis B virus infection. As DNA, the CDR3 is TGTGCCAGCAACATGGGGCTTCCCGCAGATACGCAGTTTTTT. This encodes CASNMGLPADTQFF.